The 31 T cell receptor beta chains below come from one sample, sequenced in a study of blood T cell repertoires in COVID-19. Some clones are missing from TCRdb's copy, which holds only in-frame ones; the method was immunoSEQ multiplex PCR. The table records around 440,000 clones, 70% to 90% of them present only once. The sequencing input was peripheral blood. The receptors stem from a woman aged 45-65 years with COVID-19, enrolled during active disease.

The genes are TRBV6-7 and TRBJ1-3, with 7 bases matching TRBD1. TRBV6-7 counts as an open reading frame of uncertain function. The CDR3 runs to 15 residues. V lost 6 bases and J lost 0; bases outside the gene matches: 5. CDR3 DNA sequence: TGTGCCAGCAGATGGGACAGTTCCTCTGGAAACACCATATATTTT. This encodes CASRWDSSSGNTIYF.

The genes are TRBV6-5 and TRBJ1-5; D gene unclear. The CDR3 spans 13 residues. Germline CDR1 reads MNHEY; CDR2 reads SVGAGI. Trimming removed 6 bases at V and 4 bases at J, with 10 bases between. The CDR3 loop is CASRRYLNQPQHF. CDR3 coding DNA: TGTGCCAGCAGACGGTACCTTAATCAGCCCCAGCATTTT.

V usage is TRBV5-1 and J usage is TRBJ1-2; 10 nucleotides align to TRBD1. This CDR3 spans 18 amino acids. Unmatched junction bases numbered 16, after V lost 0 bases and J lost 8 bases. Germline lookup yields CDR1 SGHRS and CDR2 YFSETQ. CDR3 DNA: TGCGCCAGCAGCTTGGCCCACTCAACCGGGACAGGGGTAGGAGGCTACACCTTC. Residues: CASSLAHSTGTGVGGYTF.

The genes are TRBV2 and TRBJ1-1; 9 nucleotides agree with TRBD1. Germline V lookup: CDR1 SNHLY, CDR2 FYNNEI. J lost 3 bases, V lost 5 bases, and 4 bases had no gene match. The CDR3 has 14 residues. In DNA, the CDR3 is TGTGCCAGCAGTCCCCGGACAGGGGACACTGAAGCTTTCTTT. It translates to CASSPRTGDTEAFF.

This chain connects TRBV25-1 to TRBJ2-7; TRBD2 aligns across 7 bases. This CDR3 has 11 amino acids. Per germline, CDR1 MGHDK and CDR2 SYGVNS. J gave up 7 bases and V 8 bases, and 5 bases lay outside the gene matches. CDR3: CASGEGREQYF. The CDR3 nucleotides are TGTGCCAGCGGGGAGGGTAGGGAGCAGTACTTC.

The chain carries TRBV5-1 and TRBJ2-7, with TRBD2 identical over 11 bases. Germline CDR1 reads SGHRS; CDR2 reads YFSETQ. The CDR3 sequence is 15 residues long. J was trimmed by 4 bases and V by 4 bases; bases with no gene match: 7. The CDR3 coding sequence is TGCGCCAGCAGCATACGACTAGCGGGGCAATACGAGCAGTACTTC. Its protein is CASSIRLAGQYEQYF.

The chain combines TRBV5-1 with TRBJ2-3, with D maybe TRBD2 (6 bases). V lost 4 bases, J lost 5 bases, and 17 bases lay in between. The CDR3 is 15 amino acids. Germline V lookup: CDR1 SGHRS, CDR2 YFSETQ. As DNA, the CDR3 is TGCGCCAGCAGCCAGGAGGGCACCAGCGGAGATACGCAGTATTTT. Protein: CASSQEGTSGDTQYF.

The genes are TRBV7-9 and TRBJ1-1, with D uncertain. CDR1 is SEHNR and CDR2 is FQNEAQ in the germline V gene (reference sequence). V was shortened by 7 bases and J by 0 bases, with 12 bases between the two germline ends. This CDR3 comprises 14 residues. CDR3: CASKPEDLNTEAFF. The CDR3 region has the DNA TGTGCCAGCAAGCCCGAGGATTTGAACACTGAAGCTTTCTTT.

The chain joins TRBV12-3 or TRBV12-4 to TRBJ1-1, with D perhaps matching TRBD1 (5 bases). The V end was cut by 3 bases, the J end by 6 bases, with 11 bases between. The CDR3 has 13 residues. The CDR3 DNA reads TGTGCCAGCAGTTTGGGAGGGGCCTCTGAAGCTTTCTTT. Translated, it gives CASSLGGASEAFF.

This clone was seen only a few times. The chain combines TRBV9 with TRBJ1-2, with no clear D. Per the germline V gene, CDR1 is SGDLS and CDR2 is YYNGEE. V was trimmed by 0 bases and J by 2 bases, leaving 11 bases between them. The CDR3 runs 15 residues. The CDR3 sequence: CASSVALAGNYGYTF. In DNA form, the CDR3 reads TGTGCCAGCAGCGTAGCATTGGCGGGGAACTATGGCTACACCTTC.

V and J are TRBV2 and TRBJ2-4, with TRBD2 as a possible D gene (6 bases). This CDR3 is 12 amino acids long. The V gene lost 8 bases and the J gene lost 10 bases, with 15 bases spanning the gap. CDR1 is SNHLY, CDR2 FYNNEI, per germline. The DNA for the CDR3 is TGTGCCAGCGGGGAACTGGAGGGGATTCAGTACTTC. The encoded protein is CASGELEGIQYF.

The rearrangement joins TRBV7-8 to TRBJ1-5; 10 bases line up with TRBD1. The CDR3 totals 17 residues. Germline CDR1 reads SGHVS; CDR2 reads FQNEAQ. Trimming removed 6 bases from V and 0 bases from J; junction bases left unmatched: 8. The CDR3 loop reads CASSTGTGANSNQPQHF. CDR3 nucleotide sequence: TGTGCCAGCAGTACCGGGACAGGGGCCAATAGCAATCAGCCCCAGCATTTT.

The chain recombines TRBV5-4 with TRBJ1-4; 7 bases match TRBD1. The length of the CDR3 is 15 residues. CDR1 and CDR2 (germline): SGHNT, YYREEE (reference sequence). J lost 6 bases, V lost 1 base, and 6 bases had no gene match. CDR3 sequence (DNA): TGTGCCAGCAGCTTGTACACAGGGGAGGATGAAAAACTGTTTTTT. Translating it yields CASSLYTGEDEKLFF.

The V gene is TRBV19, the J gene TRBJ2-3; 12 bases are shared with TRBD1. CDR3 size: 17 residues. J lost 3 bases, V lost 0 bases, and 4 bases had no gene match. Per the germline V gene, CDR1 is LNHDA and CDR2 is SQIVND (reference sequence). As DNA, the CDR3 is TGTGCCAGTAGTATAGACGGGACAGGGGGCTGGACAGATACGCAGTATTTT. Translating gives CASSIDGTGGWTDTQYF.

V and J are TRBV5-1 and TRBJ1-2, with TRBD1 matching 10 bases. Looked up from germline, CDR1 is SGHRS and CDR2 is YFSETQ. The CDR3 has 14 amino acids. Losses at the gene ends were 4 bases for V and 6 bases for J; bases not matched to a gene: 6. This CDR3 is CASSRTGTGDGYTF. Written as DNA, the CDR3 is TGCGCCAGCAGCCGAACCGGGACAGGGGATGGCTACACCTTC.

V usage is TRBV28 and J usage is TRBJ2-1; 8 nucleotides align to TRBD1. The CDR3 is 13 residues long. V lost 4 bases to trimming and J lost 10 bases; unmatched junction nucleotides: 6. Germline values: CDR1 MDHEN, CDR2 SYDVKM. This CDR3 reads CASSSTGGQEQFF. The CDR3 region has the DNA TGTGCCAGCAGTTCAACAGGGGGACAGGAGCAGTTCTTC.

The chain is built from TRBV2 and TRBJ1-1; a possible D gene is TRBD1 (6 bases). The ends were cut back, 8 bases at V and 1 base at J, with 11 bases in the middle. The CDR3 extends over 13 amino acids. Germline lookup yields CDR1 SNHLY and CDR2 FYNNEI. The CDR3, as DNA: TGTGCCAGCCGGACAGCTGGGAACACTGAAGCTTTCTTT. This sequence encodes CASRTAGNTEAFF.

This clone appeared once. The chain carries TRBV30 and TRBJ2-7; maybe TRBD2 (6 bases). The ends were cut back, 0 bases at V and 6 bases at J, with 15 bases in the middle. The CDR3 consists of 14 residues. Germline CDR1 GTSNPN, CDR2 SVGIG (reference sequence). CDR3 amino acids: CAWSVGGFKGEQYF. Written as DNA, the CDR3 is TGTGCCTGGAGTGTAGGAGGGTTTAAGGGCGAGCAGTACTTC. Using reference TRBV30 and TRBJ2-7 for the parts outside the CDR3, the full variable domain is SQTIHQWPATLVQPVGSPLSLECTVEGTSNPNLYWYRQAAGRGLQLLFYSVGIGQISSEVPQNLSASRPQDRQFILSSKKLLLSDSGFYLCAWSVGGFKGEQYFGPGTRLTVT.

The chain carries TRBV10-3 and TRBJ2-7; TRBD2 matches 8 bases. This CDR3 comprises 14 residues. Unmatched junction bases numbered 10, after V lost 7 bases and J lost 5 bases. From germline, CDR1 is ENHRY and CDR2 SYGVKD. The CDR3 DNA is TGTGCCATCAAACCCGGACTAGCAGGCAACGAGCAGTACTTC. Encoded protein: CAIKPGLAGNEQYF.

This clone was observed a single time. The chain is built from TRBV3-1 (or the pseudogene TRBV3-2) and TRBJ1-3, with D perhaps TRBD1 (5 bases). Per the germline V gene, CDR1 is LGHDT and CDR2 is YNNKEL (reference sequence). The germline V and J ends were trimmed by 2 bases and 2 bases, with 7 bases remaining between them. The CDR3 runs to 14 residues. CDR3 amino acids: CASSQLGPGNTIYF. In nucleotides, the CDR3 is TGTGCCAGCAGCCAATTGGGGCCTGGAAACACCATATATTTT.

The chain couples TRBV24-1 to TRBJ2-1; possible D gene TRBD1, 6 bases. This CDR3 contains 13 residues. From germline, CDR1 is KGHDR and CDR2 SFDVKD. Trimming shortened V by 5 bases and J by 8 bases, and 12 bases separated the two germline ends. DNA for the CDR3: TGTGCCACCAGTGTCTGGGGGCGGGATGAGCAGTTCTTC. This encodes CATSVWGRDEQFF.

The chain uses TRBV2 and TRBJ2-5; 8 bases line up with TRBD1. Germline trimming cut 9 bases from V and 5 bases from J; bases unmatched to any gene: 17. Germline V gene data show CDR1 as SNHLY and CDR2 as FYNNEI. The CDR3 is 16 amino acids. CDR3 bases: TGTGCCAGTCAAATTTCTCTAATTCGGGACAGGGAGACCCAGTACTTC. Amino acid sequence: CASQISLIRDRETQYF. Complete variable domain (other parts from reference TRBV2 and TRBJ2-5): EPEVTQTPSHQVTQMGQEVILRCVPISNHLYFYWYRQILGQKVEFLVSFYNNEISEKSEIFDDQFSVERPDGSNFTLKIRSTKLEDSAMYFCASQISLIRDRETQYFGPGTRLLVL.

The chain has TRBV18 and TRBJ1-1, with TRBD1 matching over 7 bases. There are 15 residues in the CDR3. Looked up from germline, CDR1 is KGHSH and CDR2 is LQKENI. V lost 2 bases and J lost 13; bases outside the gene matches: 16. The CDR3 DNA sequence: TGTGCCAGCTCACCAGTTCGGGTAGGACAGGCCGATCTTTTCTTT. Protein product: CASSPVRVGQADLFF.

The chain is built from TRBV27 and TRBJ2-1; 8 nucleotides agree with TRBD2. With V trimmed by 2 bases and J by 4 bases, 7 bases remained unmatched. The CDR3 is made up of 16 amino acids. Germline loops: CDR1 MNHEY, CDR2 SMNVEV (reference sequence). The CDR3: CASSLEPSGRYNEQFF. For the CDR3, the DNA is TGTGCCAGCAGTTTAGAACCTAGCGGGCGTTACAATGAGCAGTTCTTC.

V and J are TRBV5-1 and TRBJ2-3, with a possible D match to TRBD2 (5 bases). The CDR3 totals 15 residues. Germline CDR1 SGHRS, CDR2 YFSETQ. V shed 2 bases and J shed 0 bases, with 10 bases lying between them. CDR3 bases: TGCGCCAGCAGCTTACGGGAAGCTAGCACAGATACGCAGTATTTT. This translates into CASSLREASTDTQYF.

The V gene is TRBV6-5, the J gene TRBJ2-1, with 9 positions matching TRBD1. The CDR3 totals 15 residues. Germline V gene sequence: CDR1 MNHEY, CDR2 SVGAGI. V was clipped by 6 bases and J by 6 bases; unmatched bases: 9. The CDR3 reads CASSLTGTGSNEQFF. The CDR3 nucleotides are TGTGCCAGCAGCCTCACCGGGACAGGGAGCAATGAGCAGTTCTTC.

J is TRBJ2-7 and V is TRBV10-2; possible D gene TRBD2, 6 bases. V was shortened by 2 bases and J by 2 bases, with 13 bases between the two germline ends. From germline, CDR1 is WSHSY and CDR2 SAAADI. CDR3 size: 15 residues. The CDR3 loop is CASSERGSWAYEQYF. The CDR3 DNA is TGCGCCAGCAGTGAGCGGGGGAGCTGGGCCTACGAGCAGTACTTC.

The chain recombines TRBV5-1 with TRBJ2-6, with 9 bases fitting TRBD2. The V and J ends lost 3 bases and 0 bases, in that order; junction bases with no gene match: 10. Germline lookup yields CDR1 SGHRS and CDR2 YFSETQ. This CDR3 comprises 19 residues. CDR3 nucleotide sequence: TGCGCCAGCAGCTACTACCAAGCGGGGGGTTCCTCTGGGGCCAACGTCCTGACTTTC. It codes for CASSYYQAGGSSGANVLTF. The whole variable domain, remainder taken from reference TRBV5-1 and TRBJ2-6, is KAGVTQTPRYLIKTRGQQVTLSCSPISGHRSVSWYQQTPGQGLQFLFEYFSETQRNKGNFPGRFSGRQFSNSRSEMNVSTLELGDSALYLCASSYYQAGGSSGANVLTFGAGSRLTVL.

The chain has TRBV27 and TRBJ1-6, with 7 bases identical to TRBD1. The length of the CDR3 is 16 residues. Unmatched junction bases numbered 5, after V lost 2 bases and J lost 4 bases. Germline CDR1 and CDR2: MNHEY and SMNVEV (reference sequence). The CDR3 spells CASSLTGTAYNSPLHF. Here the CDR3 DNA reads TGTGCCAGCAGTTTAACGGGGACAGCTTATAATTCACCCCTCCACTTT.

V and J are TRBV5-4 and TRBJ2-5, with a possible D match to TRBD2 (6 bases). Germline CDR1 is SGHNT and CDR2 is YYREEE (reference sequence). V gave up 4 bases and J gave up 2 bases, with 12 bases separating them. This CDR3 contains 14 residues. The CDR3 spells CASSVPGAQETQYF. The CDR3 DNA follows: TGTGCCAGCAGCGTACCGGGAGCTCAAGAGACCCAGTACTTC. Based on the CDR3 plus reference TRBV5-4 and TRBJ2-5, the full variable domain is ETGVTQSPTHLIKTRGQQVTLRCSSQSGHNTVSWYQQALGQGPQFIFQYYREEENGRGNFPPRFSGLQFPNYSSELNVNALELDDSALYLCASSVPGAQETQYFGPGTRLLVL.

This sequence joins TRBV3-1 (or the pseudogene TRBV3-2) and TRBJ2-2; 9 nucleotides line up with TRBD2. Trimming cost V 1 base and J 4 bases; bases outside gene matches: 4. This CDR3 region has 16 residues. CDR1 is LGHDT and CDR2 is YNNKEL in the germline V gene (reference sequence). The CDR3 loop reads CASSQGQRGVTGELFF. For the CDR3, the DNA is TGTGCCAGCAGCCAAGGGCAGCGGGGGGTCACCGGGGAGCTGTTTTTT.